The clone carrying this TCR beta chain was seen more than once but under ten times. Its antigen is unknown. This entry belongs to a study of early T cells in non-severe SARS-CoV-2 infection. Study context: The study sequenced bulk RNA from unsorted whole blood, with chains unpaired. Study-wide results and caveats: The study's VDJdb matching favored anti-spike CD8 responses and missed private and CD4 specificities.

Germline V CDR1 and CDR2: MNHEY, SVGAGI. Unmatched junction bases numbered 13, after V lost 6 bases and J lost 8 bases. There are 16 residues in the CDR3. Tagging with unique molecular identifiers was applied to individual cDNA molecules. TCRdb passed the 5' RACE reads through MiXCR, listing each CDR3 protein once. The data hold roughly 25,000 distinct CDR3 sequences, with 3.5% to 5.5% observed a single time. The chain is built from TRBV6-5 and TRBJ2-1, with 10 bases matching TRBD2. The receptor was isolated from an adult who was a healthcare worker with PCR-confirmed SARS-CoV-2 infection or an uninfected control (not recorded which). The specimen sequenced was whole blood. The CDR3 DNA reads TGTGCCAGCAGAACAGCGGGGGGGACCGATTTGGATGAGCAGTTCTTC. It codes for CASRTAGGTDLDEQFF.